The 29 T cell receptor beta chains reported below all come from one sample, sequenced in a study of shared clonotypes between healthy human individuals. Sequenced by immunoSEQ multiplex PCR; TCRdb stores in-frame clones only, minus some. The sample contains roughly 1,000,000 clones, 75% to 80% of which appear only once. The sequenced sample was memory CD4+ T cells from PBMCs. Regarding subset: CD45RA-negative fraction. The receptors here all came from a man in his late teens or twenties in good health. Some clones in this sample may be carry-over from other donors' samples.

The rearrangement uses TRBV6-6 and TRBJ1-5; D remains unclear. V was clipped by 2 bases and J by 6 bases, with 5 bases between them. Germline V lookup: CDR1 MNHNY, CDR2 SVGAGI (reference sequence). The CDR3 extends over 12 amino acids. CDR3 nucleotides: TGTGCCAGCAGTTACGATCTTCAGCCCCAGCATTTT. It encodes CASSYDLQPQHF.

This chain connects TRBV28 to TRBJ2-7; tentative D call: TRBD2 (6 bases). Germline V gives CDR1 MDHEN, CDR2 SYDVKM. Trimming cost V 5 bases and J 1 base, with 18 bases left between them. The CDR3 covers 16 residues. The CDR3 coding sequence is TGTGCCAGCAGTGGCCAGAGGAGGGGCCGGTCCTACGAGCAGTACTTC. The encoded protein is CASSGQRRGRSYEQYF.

This clone was observed at least ten times. The rearrangement links TRBV28 to TRBJ2-1; D perhaps matches TRBD2 (6 bases). Trimming left V 8 bases short and J 14 bases short, with 25 bases between. This CDR3 has 14 amino acids. The germline CDR1 and CDR2 sequences are MDHEN and SYDVKM. The CDR3 DNA reads TGTGCCAGCTATTCCCCCAATGGAGGGTCAGGAGAGTTCTTC. Translated, it gives CASYSPNGGSGEFF.

The chain recombines TRBV5-4 with TRBJ2-3, with 10 bases aligning to TRBD2. V trimming: 4 bases; J trimming: 0 bases; junction bases outside the gene matches: 11. Germline V CDR1 and CDR2: SGHNT, YYREEE (reference sequence). The length of the CDR3 is 18 residues. The CDR3 DNA reads TGTGCCAGCAGCCGGCCACAAAGGACTAGCGGAAGCACAGATACGCAGTATTTT. Amino acids: CASSRPQRTSGSTDTQYF.

For this clone: Other DNA variants within this sample encode the same CDR3. The CDR3 DNA is TGTGCCAGCAACCGGGGCTCCTACAATGAGCAGTTCTTC. Residues: CASNRGSYNEQFF. V and J are TRBV2 and TRBJ2-1; TRBD2 might be the D (5 bases). CDR1 and CDR2 from the germline V gene are SNHLY and FYNNEI. CDR3 size: 13 residues. The ends were cut back, 7 bases at V and 0 bases at J, with 7 bases in the middle.

This clone occurred a few times. The chain employs TRBV10-2 and TRBJ1-6; TRBD1 matches 11 bases. The ends lost 6 bases at V and 9 bases at J; junction bases unmatched: 4. Germline lookup yields CDR1 WSHSY and CDR2 SAAADI. The CDR3 is 14 residues long. In nucleotides, the CDR3 is TGCGCCAGCAGCTCCGGGACAGGGGGTTCACCCCTCCACTTT. It codes for CASSSGTGGSPLHF.

This chain joins TRBV2 and TRBJ2-5; TRBD1 is a possible D gene (5 bases). CDR3 size: 13 residues. V was shortened by 6 bases and J by 3 bases, with 11 bases between the two germline ends. From germline, CDR1 is SNHLY and CDR2 FYNNEI. The CDR3 region has the DNA TGTGCCAGCAGGGGGCGTTCGAAAGAGACCCAGTACTTC. This gives the protein CASRGRSKETQYF.

The chain couples TRBV29-1 to TRBJ2-7, with D perhaps matching TRBD1 or TRBD2 (6 bases each). V lost 4 bases and J 6 bases, leaving 13 bases between the germline ends. Per the germline V gene, CDR1 is SQVTM and CDR2 is ANQGSEA. This CDR3 contains 12 residues. The CDR3 is CSVGGAPGEQYF. CDR3 in DNA: TGCAGCGTTGGGGGGGCGCCGGGCGAGCAGTACTTC.

The chain links TRBV9 to TRBJ2-5, with D possibly matching TRBD1 (6 bases). Looked up from germline, CDR1 is SGDLS and CDR2 is YYNGEE. The CDR3 loop spans 15 amino acids. Trimming removed 6 bases at V and 7 bases at J, with 22 bases between. The CDR3 is CASNYLGVTGGTQYF. The CDR3 DNA is TGTGCCAGCAATTACCTGGGGGTGACAGGAGGGACCCAGTACTTC.

V gene TRBV5-4 combines with J gene TRBJ1-2, with TRBD1 matching over 7 bases. J was trimmed by 4 bases and V by 4 bases; bases with no gene match: 7. CDR1 SGHNT and CDR2 YYREEE come from the germline V gene (reference sequence). This CDR3 has 14 residues. CDR3 nucleotides: TGTGCCAGCAGCCAGGCCCGGGACAGCTATGGCTACACCTTC. As protein: CASSQARDSYGYTF.

This sequence joins TRBV5-1 and TRBJ1-4; D unclear. Trimming took 5 bases from V and 4 from J, leaving 3 bases between them. There are 11 residues in the CDR3. Germline V gene data show CDR1 as SGHRS and CDR2 as YFSETQ. The CDR3: CASSNNEKLFF. The DNA of the CDR3 is TGCGCCAGCAGTAATAATGAAAAACTGTTTTTT.

This sequence joins TRBV4-1 and TRBJ1-1; no firm D call. The CDR3 has 20 residues. Germline loops: CDR1 MGHRA, CDR2 YSYEKL. Trimming cost V 1 base and J 0 bases, with 24 bases left between them. DNA for the CDR3: TGCGCCAGCAGCCAAGTCCTTTGGCGGACTCGAATTCCCCTGAACACTGAAGCTTTCTTT. Protein: CASSQVLWRTRIPLNTEAFF.

The V call is TRBV6-5, the J call TRBJ1-2; the D is unclear. Germline CDR1 reads MNHEY; CDR2 reads SVGAGI. V dropped 0 bases and J dropped 7 bases, with 18 bases sitting between them. The length of the CDR3 is 16 residues. The CDR3 region has the DNA TGTGCCAGCAGTTACTCGTATGGTGATCTAAAGAGTGGCTACACCTTC. The encoded protein is CASSYSYGDLKSGYTF.

This clone was detected a few times. The chain is built from TRBV27 and TRBJ2-3; TRBD2 aligns across 15 bases. The germline V gene encodes CDR1 MNHEY and CDR2 SMNVEV (reference sequence). The CDR3 is made up of 17 amino acids. V lost 6 bases to trimming and J lost 2 bases; unmatched junction nucleotides: 6. The CDR3 protein is CASSSGLAGGYTDTQYF. The CDR3 bases are TGTGCCAGCAGCTCGGGACTAGCGGGAGGCTACACAGATACGCAGTATTTT.

This clone has just one count. The chain joins TRBV7-8 to TRBJ2-2; the D is unclear. Germline lookup yields CDR1 SGHVS and CDR2 FQNEAQ. V was pared by 4 bases and J by 6 bases, with 9 bases between. The CDR3 spans 13 residues. As DNA, the CDR3 is TGTGCCAGCAGCTGGACCCCTGCCGGGGAGCTGTTTTTT. Protein: CASSWTPAGELFF. Looking up the rest from reference TRBV7-8 and TRBJ2-2 gives the full variable domain: GAGVSQSPRYKVAKRGQDVALRCDPISGHVSLFWYQQALGQGPEFLTYFQNEAQLDKSGLPSDRFFAERPEGSVSTLKIQRTQQEDSAVYLCASSWTPAGELFFGEGSRLTVL.

J is TRBJ2-5 and V is TRBV18; D remains unclear. Trimming cost V 4 bases and J 5 bases, with 14 bases left between them. The CDR3 extends over 14 amino acids. CDR1 is KGHSH, CDR2 LQKENI, per germline. The CDR3 reads CASSLKTRSETQYF. In DNA form, the CDR3 reads TGTGCCAGCTCACTAAAGACGCGTAGTGAGACCCAGTACTTC.

V and J are TRBV5-1 and TRBJ2-1; D remains ambiguous. This CDR3 region has 14 residues. From germline, CDR1 is SGHRS and CDR2 YFSETQ. With 3 bases removed from V and 7 bases from J, the gap between germline ends came to 14 bases. DNA for the CDR3: TGCGCCAGCAGCTGGGGAAAGGTGGGAAATGAGCAGTTCTTC. Its translation is CASSWGKVGNEQFF.

The chain joins TRBV5-4 to TRBJ1-3, with D unresolved. The CDR3 has 16 residues. V lost 1 base and J 0 bases, leaving 11 bases between the germline ends. Germline V gene lookup returns CDR1 SGHNT and CDR2 YYREEE (reference sequence). CDR3 sequence: CASSLRQTDSGNTIYF. CDR3 coding DNA: TGTGCCAGCAGCTTGCGCCAGACGGACTCTGGAAACACCATATATTTT.

The chain has TRBV2 and TRBJ2-2; possible D gene TRBD2, 5 bases. The CDR3 consists of 14 residues. V lost 6 bases and J 0 bases, leaving 8 bases between the germline ends. Looked up from germline, CDR1 is SNHLY and CDR2 is FYNNEI. The CDR3 DNA sequence: TGTGCCAGCAGGGTGGACTCGAACACCGGGGAGCTGTTTTTT. Residues: CASRVDSNTGELFF.

There are a few counts of this clone. The V and J genes are TRBV21-1 and TRBJ2-1; TRBD1, the table's D call, lacks a check against the DNA. TRBV21-1 is annotated as a pseudogene. This CDR3 region has 20 residues. The CDR3 is CASSNPGTGGSLSSYNEQFF. The CDR3 DNA sequence: TGTGCCAGCAGCAATCCCGGGACAGGGGGTTCATTAAGCTCCTACAATGAGCAGTTCTTC.

This clone was seen only a few times. V usage is TRBV29-1 and J usage is TRBJ2-1, with TRBD2 identical over 7 bases. The CDR3 has 15 amino acids. Germline values: CDR1 SQVTM, CDR2 ANQGSEA. Trimming took 5 bases from V and 4 from J; bases not matched to a gene: 11. The CDR3 reads CSVRGERELYNEQFF. CDR3 nucleotides: TGCAGCGTTCGGGGGGAGAGGGAACTTTACAATGAGCAGTTCTTC.

The CDR3 sequence is CAWALGVAYEQYF. The CDR3 nucleotides read TGTGCCTGGGCGCTTGGGGTCGCCTACGAGCAGTACTTC. This rearrangement joins TRBV30 to TRBJ2-7, with D unclear. Trimming left V 5 bases short and J 2 bases short, with 13 bases between. The CDR3 runs 13 residues. CDR1 GTSNPN and CDR2 SVGIG come from the germline V gene (reference sequence).

This rearrangement joins TRBV7-9 to TRBJ2-3; 15 nucleotides match TRBD2. Unmatched junction bases numbered 8, after V lost 6 bases and J lost 4 bases. Germline V gene lookup returns CDR1 SEHNR and CDR2 FQNEAQ (reference sequence). The CDR3 runs to 17 residues. The CDR3 nucleotides are TGTGCCAGCAGTCCGGGACTAGCGGGAGGTTTGTCAGATACGCAGTATTTT. It codes for CASSPGLAGGLSDTQYF.

Many counts were recorded for this clone. The rearrangement links TRBV5-1 to TRBJ1-1, with 8 bases identical to TRBD1. V dropped 2 bases and J dropped 1; count of bases not matched to a gene: 4. CDR1 SGHRS and CDR2 YFSETQ come from the germline V gene. This CDR3 has 15 amino acids. CDR3 residues: CASSLQGGPNTEAFF. The CDR3 DNA sequence: TGCGCCAGCAGCTTACAGGGGGGCCCGAACACTGAAGCTTTCTTT.

As regards this clone: Other DNA variants within this sample encode the same CDR3. This chain connects TRBV7-9 to TRBJ2-3; D gene uncertain. This CDR3 comprises 14 residues. Germline CDR1 and CDR2: SEHNR and FQNEAQ (reference sequence). V lost 2 bases to trimming and J lost 4 bases, with 10 bases between them. CDR3 protein: CASSLRAGADTQYF. The DNA for the CDR3 is TGTGCCAGCAGCTTAAGGGCCGGAGCAGATACGCAGTATTTT.

As to this clone: Other DNA sequences in this specimen translate into the identical CDR3. The chain's CDR3 is CASRTGGRYEQYF. The CDR3 DNA follows: TGTGCCAGTAGGACAGGGGGAAGGTACGAGCAGTACTTC. The chain uses TRBV2 and TRBJ2-7, with 10 positions matching TRBD1. The CDR3 runs to 13 residues. Germline V gives CDR1 SNHLY, CDR2 FYNNEI. V shed 9 bases and J 4 bases; nucleotides not matched to a gene: 6.

There are many counts of this clone. J is TRBJ2-5 and V is TRBV18; no definite D call. Trimming shortened V by 1 base and J by 4 bases, and 13 bases separated the two germline ends. Per germline, CDR1 KGHSH and CDR2 LQKENI. CDR3 length: 15 residues. CDR3 sequence (DNA): TGTGCCAGCTCACCACGGGAAGCTTCAGGAGAGACCCAGTACTTC. Its protein is CASSPREASGETQYF.

V usage is TRBV7-9 and J usage is TRBJ1-2, with D perhaps TRBD1 (5 bases). This CDR3 spans 17 amino acids. In germline, CDR1 is SEHNR, CDR2 FQNEAQ (reference sequence). Trimming took 1 base from V and 8 from J, leaving 23 bases between them. CDR3 loop: CASSLGGGPTSPGGYTF. For the CDR3, the DNA is TGTGCCAGCAGCTTAGGGGGGGGTCCAACCTCCCCCGGAGGCTACACCTTC.

This clone was detected only once. The chain carries TRBV6-1 and TRBJ1-1; weak D call: TRBD1 (5 bases). The germline CDR1 and CDR2 sequences are MNHNS and SASEGT. The CDR3 totals 15 residues. V lost 2 bases to trimming and J lost 5 bases, with 15 bases between them. Written as DNA, the CDR3 is TGTGCCAGCAGTGAACGGGCAGGGTGGGCTACTGAAGCTTTCTTT. It yields the protein CASSERAGWATEAFF.